This T cell receptor (beta chain) was sequenced for a study of blood T cell repertoires in COVID-19. Study in general: COVID-19 samples, acute and convalescent, were from the United States, Italy and Spain.

This clone appeared a few times. This table comes from immunoSEQ multiplex PCR, and its TCRdb copy is limited to in-frame clones, with some not included. Counted here are 250,000 to 300,000 clones, roughly 91% occurring once; the ten biggest clones make up approximately 2%. Recruitment covered 20 to 25 US areas and drew participants whose ages spanned about 18 to 95 years. V lost 6 bases and J 8 bases, leaving 17 bases between the germline ends. The CDR3 is made up of 14 amino acids. Germline lookup yields CDR1 SGHTA and CDR2 FQGNSA. The clonotype was recovered from a woman aged 55-75 years in a cohort exposed to, infected with or recovered from COVID-19 (not recorded which). The chain combines TRBV7-2 with TRBJ2-1, with TRBD2 as a possible D gene (5 bases). The sample comprised PBMCs or T cells enriched from blood (not recorded which). This CDR3 reads CASSSRVARDEQFF. The DNA for the CDR3 is TGTGCCAGCAGTTCGAGGGTCGCTCGGGATGAGCAGTTCTTC.